A selection of T cell receptor beta chains follows, all from one sample in a study of T cell repertoires in ileal Crohn's disease. Sequencing was performed with immunoSEQ multiplex PCR; in TCRdb, only in-frame clones are kept and a portion is missing. Among fewer than 16,000 clones, 80% were seen once, and the ten largest hold around 4%. Sequenced sample: ileal tissue. These receptors all stem from an adult with Crohn's disease. The CDR3 runs from the conserved cysteine through the conserved F or W. A D gene is named only where the DNA matches it firmly. Not all rows give a size; the values are once, few, many and, for expanded clones, a class.

.,TRBV19,.,TRBJ1-1,TGTGCCACTGAGGGAATCGGACAGTCTGAAGCTTTCTTT,CATEGIGQSEAFF
.,TRBV5-5,.,TRBJ2-1,TGTGCCAGCAGCTTGGATGGTCTGACTAGTCTTTTCGGTGAGCAGTTCTTC,CASSLDGLTSLFGEQFF
.,TRBV14,.,TRBJ1-4,TGTGCCAGCAGCCATACCTCGGGCGGGGGACGCGAAAAACTGTTTTTT,CASSHTSGGGREKLFF
.,TRBV27,TRBD1,TRBJ1-2,TGTGCCAGCAGTTTATCGGGCACAGGGGTAGCTAACTATGGCTACACCTTC,CASSLSGTGVANYGYTF
.,TRBV11-2,TRBD1,TRBJ1-4,TGTGCCAGCAGCCCCCTGGCCACAGGGGTAAGAGACAAACTGTTTTTT,CASSPLATGVRDKLFF
few,TRBV6-6,TRBD1,TRBJ2-7,TGTGCCAGCAGTCCGAGGACAGGGTCATCCGAGCAGTACTTC,CASSPRTGSSEQYF
.,TRBV4-1,TRBD1,TRBJ2-1,TGCGCCAGCAGCCAAAACAGGGGTATGGGCAATGAGCAGTTCTTC,CASSQNRGMGNEQFF
.,TRBV27,.,TRBJ2-2,TGTGCCAGCAGACGGACATACCCCGCTCACGGGGAGCTGTTTTTT,CASRRTYPAHGELFF
.,TRBV2,TRBD1,TRBJ1-2,TGTGCCAGCAGTGAAGTTTCAGGGGGCAGGGGCTATGGCTACACCTTC,CASSEVSGGRGYGYTF
.,TRBV18,.,TRBJ2-3,TGTGCCAGCTCACCAGTGAGGGATCCGGCAGATACGCAGTATTTT,CASSPVRDPADTQYF
.,TRBV13,.,TRBJ2-3,TGTGCCAGCAGCTTCTCAACAGGTCTACATACGCAGTATTTT,CASSFSTGLHTQYF
.,TRBV6-1,TRBD1,TRBJ2-7,TGTGCCAGCAGTGGACAGGGGGGGCCCTACGAGCAGTACTTC,CASSGQGGPYEQYF
few,TRBV19,TRBD1,TRBJ1-4,TGTGCCAGTACCCCCGGACAGGGCGATGAAAAACTGTTTTTT,CASTPGQGDEKLFF
few,TRBV7-9,.,TRBJ1-1,TGTGCCAGCAGCGAGACAGCCAGGTTGACTGAAGCTTTCTTT,CASSETARLTEAFF
.,TRBV6-6,.,TRBJ1-2,TGTGCCGTTACCCCAGGGCCCAACTATGGCTACACCTTC,CAVTPGPNYGYTF
.,TRBV29-1,.,TRBJ1-1,TGCAGCGTCTCCCCGGGGGAGAACACTGAAGCTTTCTTT,CSVSPGENTEAFF
.,TRBV19,.,TRBJ1-6,TGTGCCACCTCGGACACGCAGAATTCACCCCTCCACTTT,CATSDTQNSPLHF
.,TRBV19,.,TRBJ1-1,TGTGCCAGTATCGACGTAAGCTTAGGGGTCACTGAAGCTTTCTTT,CASIDVSLGVTEAFF
.,TRBV7-2,TRBD1,TRBJ1-4,TGTGCCAGCAGCTTAGGGTTCGAGGGGGCGGATATTCCGTTTTTT,CASSLGFEGADIPFF
.,TRBV18,TRBD1,TRBJ1-4,TGTGCCAGCGGCCGGGACAGCCATGAAAAACTGTTTTTT,CASGRDSHEKLFF
.,TRBV19,TRBD1,TRBJ1-5,TGTGCCAGTAGTCAGGACAGGGGTTGGAATCAGCCCCAGCATTTT,CASSQDRGWNQPQHF
.,TRBV2,TRBD1,TRBJ1-6,TGTGCCAGCAGGACCGGGACAGGTCCTCCTATTCCTAATTCACCCCTCCACTTT,CASRTGTGPPIPNSPLHF
.,TRBV29-1,TRBD1,TRBJ1-1,TGCAGCGTAGCGGGACAGGCGGGCACTGAAGCTTTCTTT,CSVAGQAGTEAFF
.,TRBV4-1,TRBD1,TRBJ2-3,TGCGCCAGCAGCCAGGCCGGGACAGGGGGGACAGATACGCAGTATTTT,CASSQAGTGGTDTQYF
.,TRBV6-1,TRBD1,TRBJ1-2,TGTGCCAGCAGTGAATCGGTCAGGGGGGGCTACACCTTC,CASSESVRGGYTF
once,TRBV5-4,TRBD2,TRBJ2-3,TGTGCCAGCAGCTTGGAGGCGGGAGCCGGCACAGATACGCAGTATTTT,CASSLEAGAGTDTQYF
.,TRBV6-5,TRBD1,TRBJ2-3,TGTGCCAGCAGTTACGCCGGGACAGGGGGAGATACGCAGTATTTT,CASSYAGTGGDTQYF
.,TRBV19,.,TRBJ1-1,TGTGCCAGTAGTCTGACGGGAGACACTGAAGCTTTCTTT,CASSLTGDTEAFF
.,TRBV11-3,.,TRBJ1-1,TGTGCCAGCAGCTTAGGTGTGGGAGGGACTGAAGCTTTCTTT,CASSLGVGGTEAFF
.,TRBV2,TRBD1,TRBJ1-5,TGTGCCAGCAGTCTAGACAGGGGGCATATTCAGCCCCAGCATTTT,CASSLDRGHIQPQHF
.,TRBV5-4,TRBD1,TRBJ1-6,TGTGCCAGCAGCCCCACGGCAGGGGGGTCCTATAATTCACCCCTCCACTTT,CASSPTAGGSYNSPLHF
medium-sized,TRBV27,TRBD2,TRBJ2-1,TGTGCCAGCAGTTCAGGGACTAGCGGGGGTAATGAGCAGTTCTTC,CASSSGTSGGNEQFF
few,TRBV18,TRBD1,TRBJ1-2,TGTGCCAGCTCACCGGGACAGACCTATGGCTACACCTTC,CASSPGQTYGYTF
.,TRBV7-9,TRBD1,TRBJ1-1,TGTGCCAGCAGCTTCGGGGGACAGGGAAGCACTGAAGCTTTCTTT,CASSFGGQGSTEAFF
.,TRBV6-5,.,TRBJ1-2,TGTGCCAGCTCGCGGACAGCCCGTCACTATTTCTACACCTTC,CASSRTARHYFYTF
.,TRBV4-1,.,TRBJ2-1,TGCGCCAGCAGCCAAGATAGGTCAGGGAACCGGGATGAGCAGTTCTTC,CASSQDRSGNRDEQFF
.,TRBV27,.,TRBJ1-2,TGTGCCAGCAGCCGATTCGGACAGAGCCCTAACTATGGCTACACCTTC,CASSRFGQSPNYGYTF